This T cell receptor (beta chain) is drawn from a study of T cells in Graves' hyperthyroidism and ophthalmopathy. For the study at large: Any treatment followed the collection of peripheral blood at initial diagnosis.

Overall study results and limits: Classification by a 13 V-J model distinguished ophthalmopathy from stable hyperthyroidism.

It was RNA transcripts that yielded the amplified TCR beta CDR3 regions. A set of HTBI primers served as the primers for a first-round RT-PCR of the TCR CDR3. TCRdb processed the multiplex PCR reads anew with MiXCR; each CDR3 protein has one entry. The table has 200,000 or so distinct CDR3 sequences, around 16% seen once. As to this clonotype: Its target is unknown.

Over 18 months, lack of ophthalmopathy progression marked Graves' hyperthyroidism as stable. The study based diagnoses on clinical symptoms, serum thyroxine and TRAb, thyroid ultrasound and orbital computed tomography. The CDR3 runs to 18 residues. V was clipped by 5 bases and J by 4 bases; unmatched bases: 8. CDR1 and CDR2 from the germline V gene are SEHNR and FQNEAQ (reference sequence). The TCR sequence derives from a woman in her forties or fifties with Graves' hyperthyroidism. Sequenced input: blood. The rearrangement joins TRBV7-9 to TRBJ2-1, with 16 bases fitting TRBD2. The CDR3 nucleotides read TGTGCCAGCAGCGTAGAGGGACTAGCGGGAGGGCCATACAATGAGCAGTTCTTC. Its protein product is CASSVEGLAGGPYNEQFF.